The 17 T cell receptor beta chains listed next were all sequenced from one sample in a study of blood T cell repertoires in COVID-19. The assay was immunoSEQ multiplex PCR, and TCRdb's table has in-frame clones only and misses some. Of fewer than 200,000 clones detected, 70% to 80% appear once; the ten largest clones hold approximately 15%. Sequenced sample: PBMCs or T cells enriched from blood (not recorded which). These receptors were taken from a woman aged 50 to 65 who had recovered from COVID-19.

This rearrangement joins TRBV28 to TRBJ1-1; no clear D. Trimming took 4 bases from V and 4 from J, leaving 16 bases between them. In germline, CDR1 is MDHEN, CDR2 SYDVKM. The CDR3 covers 15 residues. The DNA for the CDR3 is TGTGCCAGCAGTTCCGGCGGCCCCCTGACCACTGAAGCTTTCTTT. This sequence encodes CASSSGGPLTTEAFF.

The genes are TRBV10-3 and TRBJ1-2, with 9 bases aligning to TRBD1. The CDR3 totals 12 residues. The V gene's germline CDR1 is ENHRY and CDR2 SYGVKD. V shed 7 bases and J 10 bases; nucleotides not matched to a gene: 7. CDR3 DNA sequence: TGTGCCATCACCGGACAGGGGCAGGTCTACACCTTC. This encodes CAITGQGQVYTF.

This chain connects TRBV10-3 to TRBJ2-3, with 12 bases matching TRBD1. Germline V gene data show CDR1 as ENHRY and CDR2 as SYGVKD. The V and J ends lost 6 bases and 4 bases, in that order; junction bases with no gene match: 11. The CDR3 has 17 residues. CDR3 sequence (DNA): TGTGCCATCAGCGGGACAGGGGGCTATGGAGGGGCAGATACGCAGTATTTT. Its translation is CAISGTGGYGGADTQYF.

This clone was seen only a few times. The V gene is TRBV9, the J gene TRBJ2-7; D perhaps matches TRBD1 (5 bases). Deletions cut 4 bases from V and 13 bases from J, with 27 bases between. Germline CDR1 SGDLS, CDR2 YYNGEE. The CDR3 has 15 residues. CDR3 DNA: TGTGCCAGCAGCTTAAAGGTCGGGTGGAGAACAGGTAGTTACTTC. Translating gives CASSLKVGWRTGSYF.

The chain is built from TRBV4-2 and TRBJ2-1; 12 bases are a match to TRBD2. From germline, CDR1 is LGHNA and CDR2 YNFKEQ. The CDR3 totals 16 residues. V dropped 3 bases and J dropped 8; count of bases not matched to a gene: 8. The CDR3: CASSHRSSGRVHEQFF. For the CDR3, the DNA is TGTGCCAGCAGCCACCGCTCTAGCGGGAGGGTCCATGAGCAGTTCTTC.

V is TRBV19 and J is TRBJ1-5; possible D gene TRBD1, 5 bases. The V end lost 5 bases, the J end lost 3 bases, and 14 bases lay between the germline ends. Germline-derived CDR1 and CDR2 are LNHDA and SQIVND (reference sequence). The CDR3 spans 15 residues. CDR3 coding DNA: TGTGCCAGTAGTTTCCGAGACAGAGACAATCAGCCCCAGCATTTT. It encodes CASSFRDRDNQPQHF.

V usage is TRBV19 and J usage is TRBJ2-1, with D possibly TRBD2 on 5 matching bases. V was clipped by 2 bases and J by 0 bases, with 8 bases between them. The CDR3 is 15 residues long. Germline V gene lookup returns CDR1 LNHDA and CDR2 SQIVND (reference sequence). CDR3 bases: TGTGCCAGTAGTATAAGCGGATACTCCTACAATGAGCAGTTCTTC. It codes for CASSISGYSYNEQFF.

The chain uses TRBV20-1 and TRBJ2-7; D is ambiguous. Trimming took off 5 bases at V and 5 bases at J, with 10 bases between the two ends. The CDR3 contains 11 residues. Germline loops: CDR1 DFQATT, CDR2 SNEGSKA (reference sequence). CDR3 protein: CSAPRANEQYF. The CDR3 nucleotides read TGCAGTGCTCCAAGAGCTAACGAGCAGTACTTC.

The rearrangement links TRBV2 to TRBJ1-4; weak D call: TRBD1 (5 bases). V was clipped by 6 bases and J by 8 bases, with 16 bases between them. This CDR3 is 14 amino acids long. CDR1 is SNHLY, CDR2 FYNNEI, per germline. The DNA of the CDR3 is TGTGCCAGCAGGGACGACAGCTTAGGGGAAAAACTGTTTTTT. This encodes CASRDDSLGEKLFF.

The CDR3 here is CASSLGTGLYEQYF. The CDR3 DNA reads TGTGCCAGCTCACTCGGGACAGGACTCTACGAGCAGTACTTC. This chain uses TRBV18 with TRBJ2-7; 8 positions match TRBD1. V lost 4 bases, J lost 3 bases, and 5 bases stayed unmatched. The CDR3 is 14 amino acids. From germline, CDR1 is KGHSH and CDR2 LQKENI. Using reference TRBV18 and TRBJ2-7 for the parts outside the CDR3, the full variable domain is NAGVMQNPRHLVRRRGQEARLRCSPMKGHSHVYWYRQLPEEGLKFMVYLQKENIIDESGMPKERFSAEFPKEGPSILRIQQVVRGDSAAYFCASSLGTGLYEQYFGPGTRLTVT.

This clone was observed a single time. The V call is TRBV24-1, the J call TRBJ1-5; D call uncertain. This CDR3 is built from 13 residues. Germline V gene lookup returns CDR1 KGHDR and CDR2 SFDVKD. V lost 10 bases and J 4 bases, leaving 13 bases between the germline ends. In DNA form, the CDR3 reads TGTGCCACGTCGGAGGGAGGTAATCAGCCCCAGCATTTT. Amino acid sequence: CATSEGGNQPQHF.

This clone is a singleton in its sample. The V and J genes are TRBV19 and TRBJ2-5; D might be TRBD1 (6 bases). Germline assignment: CDR1 LNHDA and CDR2 SQIVND (reference sequence). The CDR3 sequence is 14 residues long. Trimming took 4 bases from V and 2 from J, leaving 11 bases between them. The CDR3 is CASSTRTEQETQYF. The CDR3 nucleotides are TGTGCCAGTAGTACTCGGACAGAACAAGAGACCCAGTACTTC.

This clone was recorded once. The V gene is TRBV29-1, the J gene TRBJ1-2; weak D call: TRBD1 (6 bases). Per the germline V gene, CDR1 is SQVTM and CDR2 is ANQGSEA. CDR3 length: 11 residues. The V gene lost 4 bases and the J gene lost 6 bases, with 9 bases spanning the gap. For the CDR3, the DNA is TGCAGCGTTGGAGGGGACAATGGCTACACCTTC. Translation gives CSVGGDNGYTF.

The chain has TRBV19 and TRBJ2-3; TRBD1 matches at 9 bases. The CDR3 spans 17 residues. With 7 bases clipped from V and 1 base from J, the junction kept 12 bases outside the gene matches. Germline loops: CDR1 LNHDA, CDR2 SQIVND (reference sequence). CDR3 sequence reads: CASTPRTGGEGTDTQYF. CDR3 bases: TGTGCCAGTACACCCCGCACAGGGGGCGAAGGCACAGATACGCAGTATTTT.

This clone has a single count. This chain links TRBV10-3 with TRBJ1-5, with D unresolved. The CDR3 covers 13 residues. Trimming pared 0 bases from V and 5 bases from J, leaving 5 bases between. Germline-derived CDR1 and CDR2 are ENHRY and SYGVKD. The chain's CDR3 is CAISESQDQPQHF. The CDR3 nucleotides read TGTGCCATCAGTGAGTCACAAGATCAGCCCCAGCATTTT.

The CDR3 reads CASSLATGVGELFF. DNA of the CDR3: TGTGCCAGCAGCTTAGCGACAGGGGTCGGGGAGCTGTTTTTT. The chain has TRBV7-7 and TRBJ2-2, with 8 bases fitting TRBD1. The V and J ends lost 0 bases and 7 bases, in that order; junction bases with no gene match: 1. CDR1 is SSHAT and CDR2 is FNYEAQ in the germline V gene (reference sequence). This CDR3 contains 14 residues.

The chain joins TRBV29-1 to TRBJ2-5; D is uncertain. The CDR3 contains 14 residues. The ends were cut back, 4 bases at V and 4 bases at J, with 16 bases in the middle. Germline CDR1 and CDR2: SQVTM and ANQGSEA. In nucleotides, the CDR3 is TGCAGCGTTGCCAACCCTATAATCCCAGAGACCCAGTACTTC. Protein product: CSVANPIIPETQYF.